This passage covers 24 T cell receptor beta chains from one sample sequenced in a study of CD4 T cells in relation to SARS-CoV-2 and coronaviruses. Unexposed donor CD4+ T cells date from about 2010-2018, before the COVID-19 pandemic. CD4+ T cells were isolated from the cells after around eleven days of culture. These receptors lack a known antigen. Measured with immunoSEQ multiplex PCR; TCRdb has only the in-frame clones, and not every one. The sample comprises about 18,000 clones, around four fifths of which are singletons, and about 20% rests with the top ten. Material for sequencing was CD4+ T cells from PBMCs, cultured in vitro. These receptors all come from a human donor in good health.

The rearrangement links TRBV27 to TRBJ1-2, with a possible D match to TRBD1 (5 bases). CDR3 length equals 16 residues. Germline-derived CDR1 and CDR2 are MNHEY and SMNVEV (reference sequence). Trimming took 0 bases from V and 7 from J, leaving 18 bases between them. This CDR3 is CASSLSTAGLESGYTF. As DNA, the CDR3 is TGTGCCAGCAGTTTATCTACGGCGGGGCTAGAATCTGGCTACACCTTC.

The chain combines TRBV20-1 with TRBJ2-3; tentative D call: TRBD2 (6 bases). Germline CDR1 and CDR2: DFQATT and SNEGSKA (reference sequence). The V end was cut by 3 bases, the J end by 6 bases, with 22 bases between. This CDR3 has 16 residues. The CDR3 protein is CSASDPGTGFFDTQYF. Written as DNA, the CDR3 is TGCAGTGCTAGTGACCCCGGGACTGGGTTTTTTGATACGCAGTATTTT.

The chain joins TRBV12-3 or TRBV12-4 to TRBJ2-1; weak D call: TRBD1 (6 bases). CDR3 length: 13 residues. Trimming removed 5 bases at V and 7 bases at J, with 12 bases between. The chain's CDR3 is CASSPHTGNEQFF. The CDR3, as DNA: TGTGCCAGCAGTCCGCATACAGGGAATGAGCAGTTCTTC.

The J gene is TRBJ1-1, the V gene TRBV19, with D tentatively TRBD1 (5 bases). V was cut by 5 bases and J by 5 bases, with 12 bases left in between. The CDR3 covers 13 residues. The germline gives CDR1 LNHDA, CDR2 SQIVND (reference sequence). CDR3 bases: TGTGCCAGTAGTCCCCAGGGAAAGACTGAAGCTTTCTTT. This gives the protein CASSPQGKTEAFF.

The chain links TRBV6-1 to TRBJ1-1; possibly TRBD1 for D (6 bases). V lost 1 base, J lost 7 bases, and 19 bases lay in between. Germline-derived CDR1 and CDR2 are MNHNS and SASEGT. This CDR3 spans 16 amino acids. Here the CDR3 DNA reads TGTGCCAGCAGTGAAGAGAATTACGGGACACGGATTGAAGCTTTCTTT. Protein product: CASSEENYGTRIEAFF.

The V call is TRBV11-3, the J call TRBJ2-7; TRBD2 matches at 7 bases. The CDR3 is 15 residues long. Germline V gene data show CDR1 as SGHNT and CDR2 as YENEEA. V was pared by 5 bases and J by 0 bases, with 7 bases of the junction left unmatched. The CDR3 DNA is TGTGCCAGCAGCGGATCTAGCGGTAGCTCCTACGAGCAGTACTTC. Protein product: CASSGSSGSSYEQYF.

The gene calls are TRBV11-2 and TRBJ1-1, with D possibly matching TRBD1 (6 bases). Germline V gene data show CDR1 as SGHAT and CDR2 as FQNNGV. V shed 6 bases and J shed 5 bases, with 10 bases lying between them. The CDR3 spans 12 residues. This CDR3 is CASSPQGTEAFF. CDR3 nucleotides: TGTGCCAGCAGTCCACAGGGAACTGAAGCTTTCTTT.

This clone showed up just a few times. The chain employs TRBV30 and TRBJ2-7; a possible D gene is TRBD1 (5 bases). V lost 8 bases to trimming and J lost 2 bases, with 13 bases between them. Germline CDR1 is GTSNPN and CDR2 is SVGIG (reference sequence). The CDR3 is 12 residues long. Written as DNA, the CDR3 is TGTGCCGCGGACACTCCAACCTACGAGCAGTACTTC. Amino acid sequence: CAADTPTYEQYF.

This clone came up once. The V and J genes are TRBV28 and TRBJ1-5; weak D call: TRBD1 (6 bases). The CDR3 sequence is 15 residues long. V shed 10 bases and J shed 0 bases, with 16 bases lying between them. Per the germline V gene, CDR1 is MDHEN and CDR2 is SYDVKM. Here the CDR3 reads CATLGEGVSNQPQHF. In nucleotides, the CDR3 is TGTGCCACCCTCGGGGAGGGGGTTAGCAATCAGCCCCAGCATTTT.

This sequence joins TRBV2 and TRBJ1-6; no clear D gene. This CDR3 is 15 amino acids long. Germline CDR1 SNHLY, CDR2 FYNNEI. The V gene lost 7 bases and the J gene lost 6 bases, with 16 bases spanning the gap. CDR3 sequence (DNA): TGTGCCAGCACATCAGCCGGAGGACCTAATTCACCCCTCCACTTT. Translated: CASTSAGGPNSPLHF.

The chain recombines TRBV6-5 with TRBJ1-6; unclear D gene. Germline values: CDR1 MNHEY, CDR2 SVGAGI. The V end was cut by 2 bases, the J end by 7 bases, with 12 bases between. The CDR3 runs 15 residues. CDR3 residues: CASSYIGRGNSPLHF. CDR3 nucleotide sequence: TGTGCCAGCAGTTACATCGGGCGGGGAAATTCACCCCTCCACTTT.

This rearrangement joins TRBV6-5 to TRBJ2-7, with D possibly TRBD1 on 5 matching bases. Germline CDR1 and CDR2: MNHEY and SVGAGI. V was pared by 2 bases and J by 4 bases, with 15 bases between. This CDR3 is built from 15 residues. CDR3 nucleotides: TGTGCCAGCAGTTACGACAGAAGGACCAGTTACGAGCAGTACTTC. Its protein product is CASSYDRRTSYEQYF.

This sequence joins TRBV30 and TRBJ2-3, with 12 bases fitting TRBD2. This CDR3 has 16 residues. Germline loops: CDR1 GTSNPN, CDR2 SVGIG (reference sequence). V shed 0 bases, J shed 5 bases, and the junction held 6 bases outside the gene matches. The CDR3 sequence is CAWSVGLAGTGDTQYF. CDR3 sequence (DNA): TGTGCCTGGAGTGTAGGACTAGCGGGAACCGGAGATACGCAGTATTTT.

V gene TRBV3-1 (or the pseudogene TRBV3-2) combines with J gene TRBJ1-5; D is ambiguous. Germline V lookup: CDR1 LGHDT, CDR2 YNNKEL (reference sequence). The CDR3 totals 15 residues. Trimming shortened V by 1 base and J by 9 bases, and 16 bases separated the two germline ends. The CDR3 nucleotides read TGTGCCAGCAGCCAAGGAGGTTTTACTAGCAGGCCCCAGCATTTT. The encoded protein is CASSQGGFTSRPQHF.

This sequence joins TRBV3-1 (or the pseudogene TRBV3-2) and TRBJ1-3; weak D call: TRBD1 (6 bases). The CDR3 is made up of 15 amino acids. V lost 2 bases and J 2 bases, leaving 10 bases between the germline ends. The germline CDR1 and CDR2 sequences are LGHDT and YNNKEL (reference sequence). In DNA form, the CDR3 reads TGTGCCAGCAGCCAAACGCAGGGGACTGGAAACACCATATATTTT. It codes for CASSQTQGTGNTIYF.

The J gene is TRBJ1-3, the V gene TRBV7-9; D is ambiguous. This CDR3 spans 15 amino acids. CDR1 and CDR2 from the germline V gene are SEHNR and FQNEAQ (reference sequence). The V and J ends lost 5 bases and 2 bases respectively, with 13 bases between them. The CDR3 DNA reads TGTGCCAGCAGCCCCGAGAGGCTTACTGGAAACACCATATATTTT. Residues: CASSPERLTGNTIYF. The variable domain in full, with the rest retrieved from reference TRBV7-9 and TRBJ1-3, is DTGVSQNPRHKITKRGQNVTFRCDPISEHNRLYWYRQTLGQGPEFLTYFQNEAQLEKSRLLSDRFSAERPKGSFSTLEIQRTEQGDSAMYLCASSPERLTGNTIYFGEGSWLTVV.

The chain employs TRBV24-1 and TRBJ2-1; 13 nucleotides align to TRBD2. Germline V gene sequence: CDR1 KGHDR, CDR2 SFDVKD. V lost 3 bases and J lost 4; bases outside the gene matches: 8. The CDR3 has 18 residues. The CDR3 sequence is CATSDGITLAGGYNEQFF. CDR3 sequence (DNA): TGTGCCACCAGTGATGGGATCACACTAGCGGGAGGGTACAATGAGCAGTTCTTC.

The genes are TRBV10-3 and TRBJ2-3; TRBD2 matches 11 bases. V trimming: 4 bases; J trimming: 5 bases; junction bases outside the gene matches: 5. The germline CDR1 and CDR2 sequences are ENHRY and SYGVKD. This CDR3 spans 15 amino acids. The CDR3: CAISASGRKLDTQYF. The CDR3 DNA reads TGTGCCATCAGTGCTAGCGGGAGGAAGTTAGATACGCAGTATTTT.

J is TRBJ1-5 and V is TRBV24-1; 10 nucleotides align to TRBD1. The V segment lost 4 bases and the J segment 4 bases; nucleotides outside the gene matches: 3. The germline CDR1 and CDR2 sequences are KGHDR and SFDVKD. CDR3 length: 15 residues. This CDR3 is CATSDGGQGNQPQHF. The CDR3 nucleotides read TGTGCCACCAGTGACGGGGGACAGGGGAATCAGCCCCAGCATTTT.

The chain carries TRBV6-5 and TRBJ2-7; 7 nucleotides align to TRBD1. V trimming: 8 bases; J trimming: 2 bases; junction bases outside the gene matches: 6. The CDR3 totals 13 residues. From germline, CDR1 is MNHEY and CDR2 SVGAGI. This CDR3 reads CASQADRAYEQYF. In nucleotides, the CDR3 is TGTGCCAGCCAAGCCGACAGGGCCTACGAGCAGTACTTC.

The rearrangement uses TRBV9 and TRBJ2-1; tentatively, D is TRBD1 (6 bases). Germline CDR1 SGDLS, CDR2 YYNGEE. The CDR3 consists of 14 residues. V was clipped by 0 bases and J by 9 bases, with 13 bases between them. CDR3 in DNA: TGTGCCAGCAGCGTAGCTCGAGGGACAAGTGAGCAGTTCTTC. Its translation is CASSVARGTSEQFF.

This clone was detected a few times. J is TRBJ1-2 and V is TRBV28, with a possible D match to TRBD1 (6 bases). The germline V gene encodes CDR1 MDHEN and CDR2 SYDVKM. The CDR3 extends over 14 amino acids. V was clipped by 3 bases and J by 4 bases, with 12 bases between them. The CDR3 is CASSLTRGTYGYTF. The DNA for the CDR3 is TGTGCCAGCAGTTTGACCAGGGGCACCTATGGCTACACCTTC.

In this sample, this clone turned up a few times. CDR3 amino acids: CASSESPGAGANVLTF. CDR3 in DNA: TGTGCCAGCAGTGAATCGCCTGGGGCTGGGGCCAACGTCCTGACTTTC. V is TRBV6-4 and J is TRBJ2-6; D is ambiguous. Trimming removed 3 bases at V and 2 bases at J, with 11 bases between. Germline V CDR1 and CDR2: MRHNA, SNTAGT. The CDR3 contains 16 residues.

This chain joins TRBV7-9 and TRBJ1-5; D unclear. CDR1 and CDR2 from the germline V gene are SEHNR and FQNEAQ (reference sequence). V gave up 3 bases and J gave up 2 bases, with 5 bases separating them. The CDR3 runs 13 residues. The CDR3 sequence is CASSFEGNQPQHF. The CDR3 DNA follows: TGTGCCAGCAGCTTTGAAGGCAATCAGCCCCAGCATTTT. The full variable domain, its missing parts supplied by reference TRBV7-9 and TRBJ1-5, is DTGVSQNPRHKITKRGQNVTFRCDPISEHNRLYWYRQTLGQGPEFLTYFQNEAQLEKSRLLSDRFSAERPKGSFSTLEIQRTEQGDSAMYLCASSFEGNQPQHFGDGTRLSIL.